The clone carrying this T cell receptor (beta chain) was recorded at least ten times. The antigen is unknown. TCRdb ran MiXCR on the reads and lists one entry per CDR3 protein. The sample records about 110,000 distinct CDR3 sequences, over 9% being singletons. The data are from a study of T cell repertoires in cytomegalovirus infection. Looking at the study overall: Indicated by public TCR beta signatures were CMV infection and matching HLA type.

Germline assignment: CDR1 MNHNS and CDR2 SASEGT. CDR3 length: 14 residues. Trimming took 7 bases from V and 5 from J, leaving 15 bases between them. The chain uses TRBV6-1 and TRBJ1-5; possibly TRBD1 for D (5 bases). The TCR sequence derives from a human donor in good health (CMV status not recorded). Some clones in this sample may be carry-over from other donors' samples. Sequenced input: PBMCs, sequenced either directly or after in vitro stimulation (not recorded which). The CDR3 is CASIYGTGDQPQHF. The CDR3 bases are TGTGCCAGCATATACGGGACTGGTGATCAGCCCCAGCATTTT.